This section outlines one TCR beta chain sequence together with its context. The entry originates in a study of blood T cell repertoires in COVID-19. About the study: Whether acute or convalescent, the COVID-19 samples came from the United States, Italy and Spain. Nucleic acid was either cDNA or gDNA, and it came from T cells, B-cell-depleted T cells, or PBMCs.

The CDR3 loop spans 14 amino acids. Germline V lookup: CDR1 MNHEY, CDR2 SVGAGI. V gave up 0 bases and J gave up 5 bases, with 9 bases separating them. The repertoire was sequenced with immunoSEQ multiplex PCR; TCRdb's copy has only in-frame clones and lacks some. The data hold fewer than 60,000 clones, with 70% to 90% observed a single time. The specimen sequenced was peripheral blood. The sequence was collected from a human donor in a cohort sampled during active COVID-19. The J gene is TRBJ2-3, the V gene TRBV6-5; the D gene is possibly TRBD1 (5 bases). The CDR3 is CASSYSKGQDTQYF. The CDR3 region has the DNA TGTGCCAGCAGTTACTCGAAGGGGCAAGATACGCAGTATTTT.